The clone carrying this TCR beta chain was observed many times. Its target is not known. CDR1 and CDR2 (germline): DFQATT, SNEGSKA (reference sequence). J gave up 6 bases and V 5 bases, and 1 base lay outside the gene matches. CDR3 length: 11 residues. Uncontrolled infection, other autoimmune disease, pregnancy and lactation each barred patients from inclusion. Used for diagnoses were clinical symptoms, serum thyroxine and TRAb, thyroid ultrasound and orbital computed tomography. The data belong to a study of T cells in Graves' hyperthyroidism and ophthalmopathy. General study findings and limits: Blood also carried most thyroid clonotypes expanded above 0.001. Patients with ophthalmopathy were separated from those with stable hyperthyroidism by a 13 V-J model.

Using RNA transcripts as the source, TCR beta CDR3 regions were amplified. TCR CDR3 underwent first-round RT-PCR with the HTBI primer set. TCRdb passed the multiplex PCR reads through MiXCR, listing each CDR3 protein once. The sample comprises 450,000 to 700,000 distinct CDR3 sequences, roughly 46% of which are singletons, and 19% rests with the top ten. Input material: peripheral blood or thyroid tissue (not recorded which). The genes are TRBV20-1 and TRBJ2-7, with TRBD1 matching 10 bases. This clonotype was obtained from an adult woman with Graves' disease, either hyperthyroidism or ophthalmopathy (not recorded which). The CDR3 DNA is TGCAGTGCTGACAGGGGGCGCGAGCAGTACTTC. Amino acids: CSADRGREQYF.